This T cell receptor beta chain was recorded in a study of radiotherapy plus CTLA-4 blockade in lung cancer. About the research overall: Objective responses arose in about 17% of patients, and about 32% experienced disease control. Findings of the study overall: Blood-borne expansion of tumor-derived TCR clones followed radiotherapy plus ipilimumab. Early clonal dynamics of blood T cells, together with interferon-beta, were reported as the best response predictor.

Focal radiation with ipilimumab CTLA-4 blockade was given to patients with chemo-refractory metastatic non-small-cell lung cancer. Using immunoSEQ multiplex PCR, the repertoire was profiled, and TCRdb retains in-frame clones only, with some absent. The repertoire holds about 81,000 clones, with around 72% as singletons. CDR3 length: 13 amino acids. J was trimmed by 6 bases and V by 3 bases; bases with no gene match: 4. Germline assignment: CDR1 SGDLS and CDR2 YYNGEE. A remark on this clone: No antigen is known for it.

This clonotype was sampled from a human donor with non-small cell lung cancer that progressed on radiotherapy plus ipilimumab. V is TRBV9 and J is TRBJ2-7; 9 positions match TRBD1. The specimen was peripheral blood, collected from a patient treated with radiotherapy plus ipilimumab. DNA of the CDR3: TGTGCCAGCAGCGGGACAGGGGATCTCGAGCAGTACTTC. As protein: CASSGTGDLEQYF.